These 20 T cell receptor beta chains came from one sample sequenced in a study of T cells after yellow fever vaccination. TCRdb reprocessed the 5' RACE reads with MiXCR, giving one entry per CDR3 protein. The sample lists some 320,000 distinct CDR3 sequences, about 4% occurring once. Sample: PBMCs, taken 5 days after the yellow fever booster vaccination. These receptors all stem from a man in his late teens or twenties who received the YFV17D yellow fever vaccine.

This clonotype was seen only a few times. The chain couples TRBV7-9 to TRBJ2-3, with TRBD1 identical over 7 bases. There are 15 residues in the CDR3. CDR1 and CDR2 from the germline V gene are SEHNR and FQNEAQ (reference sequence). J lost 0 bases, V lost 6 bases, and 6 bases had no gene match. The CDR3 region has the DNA TGTGCCAGCAGATTCTCGGGACAGAGCACAGATACGCAGTATTTT. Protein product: CASRFSGQSTDTQYF. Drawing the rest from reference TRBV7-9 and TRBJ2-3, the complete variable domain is DTGVSQNPRHKITKRGQNVTFRCDPISEHNRLYWYRQTLGQGPEFLTYFQNEAQLEKSRLLSDRFSAERPKGSFSTLEIQRTEQGDSAMYLCASRFSGQSTDTQYFGPGTRLTVL.

The DNA of the CDR3 is TGCAGTGCTCCCGGGACTACGGATACGCAGTATTTT. As protein: CSAPGTTDTQYF. The rearrangement joins TRBV20-1 to TRBJ2-3; 7 nucleotides match TRBD2. CDR3 size: 12 residues. V shed 5 bases, J shed 6 bases, and the junction held 5 bases outside the gene matches. Germline CDR1 is DFQATT and CDR2 is SNEGSKA (reference sequence).

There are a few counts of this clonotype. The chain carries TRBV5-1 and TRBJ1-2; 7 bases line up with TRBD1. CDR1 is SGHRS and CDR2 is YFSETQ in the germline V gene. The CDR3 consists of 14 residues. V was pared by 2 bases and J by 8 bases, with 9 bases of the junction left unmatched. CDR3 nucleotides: TGCGCCAGCAGCTTTCGGACAGGTGGAGAGGGCTACACCTTC. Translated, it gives CASSFRTGGEGYTF.

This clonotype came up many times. CDR3 DNA sequence: TGTGCCATCAGTGACCTGAGACAGGGGAAAAACACCGGGGAGCTGTTTTTT. Its translation: CAISDLRQGKNTGELFF. V and J are TRBV10-3 and TRBJ2-2, with TRBD1 identical over 8 bases. The length of the CDR3 is 17 residues. Germline values: CDR1 ENHRY, CDR2 SYGVKD. Germline trimming cut 3 bases from V and 2 bases from J; bases unmatched to any gene: 8.

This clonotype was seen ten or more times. In DNA, the CDR3 is TGTGCCAGCAGCTTAGGGGGGTTCGGGGAGACCCAGTACTTC. Its protein is CASSLGGFGETQYF. J is TRBJ2-5 and V is TRBV7-2, with D perhaps given as TRBD1 or TRBD2 (5 bases each). The CDR3 runs to 14 residues. V lost 1 base and J lost 5, with 11 bases in between. Germline V gene sequence: CDR1 SGHTA, CDR2 FQGNSA.

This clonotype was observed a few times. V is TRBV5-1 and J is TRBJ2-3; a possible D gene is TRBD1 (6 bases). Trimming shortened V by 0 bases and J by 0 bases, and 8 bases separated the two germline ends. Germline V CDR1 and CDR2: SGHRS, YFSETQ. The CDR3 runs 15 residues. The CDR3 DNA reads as TGCGCCAGCAGCTTGGGGGACAAGAGCACAGATACGCAGTATTTT. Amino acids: CASSLGDKSTDTQYF.

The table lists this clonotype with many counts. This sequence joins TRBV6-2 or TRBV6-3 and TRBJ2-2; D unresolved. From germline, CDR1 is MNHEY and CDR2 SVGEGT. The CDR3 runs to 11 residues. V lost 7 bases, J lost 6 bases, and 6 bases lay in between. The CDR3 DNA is TGTGCCAGCACTCAGGCCGGGGAGCTGTTTTTT. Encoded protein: CASTQAGELFF.

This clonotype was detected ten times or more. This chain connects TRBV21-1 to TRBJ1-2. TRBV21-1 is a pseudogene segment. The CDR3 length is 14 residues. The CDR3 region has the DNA TGTGCCAGCCAACCTAGGAGAACTAACTATGGCTACACCTTC. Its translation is CASQPRRTNYGYTF.

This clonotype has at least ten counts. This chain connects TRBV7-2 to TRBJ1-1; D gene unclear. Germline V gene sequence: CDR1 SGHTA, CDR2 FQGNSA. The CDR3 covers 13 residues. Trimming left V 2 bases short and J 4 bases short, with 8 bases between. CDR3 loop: CASSLNGFTEAFF. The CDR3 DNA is TGTGCCAGCAGCTTAAACGGGTTCACTGAAGCTTTCTTT.

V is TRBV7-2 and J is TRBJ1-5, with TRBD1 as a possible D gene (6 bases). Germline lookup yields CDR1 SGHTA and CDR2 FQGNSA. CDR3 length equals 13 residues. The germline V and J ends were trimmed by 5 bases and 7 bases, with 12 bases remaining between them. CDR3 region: CASSGSGAQPQHF. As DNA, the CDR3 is TGTGCCAGCAGCGGGTCGGGGGCCCAGCCCCAGCATTTT.

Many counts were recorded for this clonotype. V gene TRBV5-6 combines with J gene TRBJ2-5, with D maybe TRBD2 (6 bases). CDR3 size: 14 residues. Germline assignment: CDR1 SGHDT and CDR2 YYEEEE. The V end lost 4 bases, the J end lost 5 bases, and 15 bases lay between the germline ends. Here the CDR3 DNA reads TGTGCCAGCAGCCTCCTTGGGGGGAAGGAGACCCAGTACTTC. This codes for CASSLLGGKETQYF.

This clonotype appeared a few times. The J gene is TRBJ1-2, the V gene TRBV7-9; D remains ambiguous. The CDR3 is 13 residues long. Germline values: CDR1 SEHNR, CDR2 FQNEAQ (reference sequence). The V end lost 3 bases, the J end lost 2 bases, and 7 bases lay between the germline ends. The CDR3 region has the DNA TGTGCCAGCAGCTTCTCGATGAACTATGGCTACACCTTC. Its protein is CASSFSMNYGYTF.

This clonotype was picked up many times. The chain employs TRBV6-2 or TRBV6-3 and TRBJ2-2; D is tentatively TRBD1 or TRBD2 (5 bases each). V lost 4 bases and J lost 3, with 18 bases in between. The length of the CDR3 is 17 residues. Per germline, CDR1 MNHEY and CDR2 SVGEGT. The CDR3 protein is CASSFGTGTVYTGELFF. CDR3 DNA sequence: TGTGCCAGCAGTTTTGGCACCGGGACCGTTTACACCGGGGAGCTGTTTTTT.

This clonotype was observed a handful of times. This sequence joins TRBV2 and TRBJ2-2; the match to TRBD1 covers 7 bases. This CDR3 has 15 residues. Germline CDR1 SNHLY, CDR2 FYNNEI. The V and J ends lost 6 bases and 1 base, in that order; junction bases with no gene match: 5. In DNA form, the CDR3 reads TGTGCCAGCAGCGCCGGGACAGAGAACACCGGGGAGCTGTTTTTT. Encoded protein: CASSAGTENTGELFF.

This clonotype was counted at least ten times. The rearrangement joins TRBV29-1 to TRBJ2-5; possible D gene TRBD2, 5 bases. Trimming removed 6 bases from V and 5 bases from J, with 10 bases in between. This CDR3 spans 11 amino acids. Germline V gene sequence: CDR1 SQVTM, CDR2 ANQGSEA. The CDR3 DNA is TGCAGCGTGCGGAGGTTGGAGACCCAGTACTTC. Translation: CSVRRLETQYF. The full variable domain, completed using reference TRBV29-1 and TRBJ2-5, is SAVISQKPSRDICQRGTSLTIQCQVDSQVTMMFWYRQQPGQSLTLIATANQGSEATYESGFVIDKFPISRPNLTFSTLTVSNMSPEDSSIYLCSVRRLETQYFGPGTRLLVL.

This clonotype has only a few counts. Here the CDR3 reads CASSHPEHTGFQYEQYV. The CDR3 DNA sequence: TGTGCCAGCAGCCACCCCGAACATACAGGGTTTCAATACGAGCAGTACGTC. The rearrangement links TRBV3-1 to TRBJ2-7; tentative D call: TRBD1 (6 bases). Germline loops: CDR1 LGHDT, CDR2 YNNKEL (reference sequence). Trimming cost V 3 bases and J 4 bases, with 22 bases left between them. The CDR3 runs to 17 residues.

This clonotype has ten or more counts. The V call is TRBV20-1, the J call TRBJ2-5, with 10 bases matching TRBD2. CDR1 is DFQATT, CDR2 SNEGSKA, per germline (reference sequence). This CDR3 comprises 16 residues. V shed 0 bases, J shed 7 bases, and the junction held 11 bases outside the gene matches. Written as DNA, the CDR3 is TGCAGTGCTAGAGACCCTAGCGGGGGTGCATCGGCGACCCAGTACTTC. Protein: CSARDPSGGASATQYF.

The CDR3 protein is CASSFDPGGGQPQHF. CDR3 coding DNA: TGTGCCAGCAGCTTCGATCCAGGGGGCGGTCAGCCCCAGCATTTT. The chain recombines TRBV7-6 with TRBJ1-5, with 8 positions matching TRBD1. This CDR3 contains 15 residues. Germline-derived CDR1 and CDR2 are SGHVS and FNYEAQ. The J segment lost 6 bases and the V segment lost 3 bases, leaving 7 bases of the junction unmatched.

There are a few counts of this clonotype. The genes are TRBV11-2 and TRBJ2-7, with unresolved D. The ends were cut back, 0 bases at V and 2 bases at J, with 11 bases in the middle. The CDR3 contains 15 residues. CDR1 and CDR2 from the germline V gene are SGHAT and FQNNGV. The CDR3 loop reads CASSLEPRSTYEQYF. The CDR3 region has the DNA TGTGCCAGCAGCTTAGAACCCCGCAGCACCTACGAGCAGTACTTC.

The CDR3 DNA sequence: TGTGCCAGCAAGGGCCTGCCAGGGACGAACACCGGGGAGCTGTTTTTT. Amino acid sequence: CASKGLPGTNTGELFF. The rearrangement joins TRBV2 to TRBJ2-2; a weak D match, TRBD1 (5 bases). Germline V gene data show CDR1 as SNHLY and CDR2 as FYNNEI. The CDR3 is 16 amino acids. Between the trimmed V and J ends, which lost 7 bases and 0 bases, there was a span of 15 bases.